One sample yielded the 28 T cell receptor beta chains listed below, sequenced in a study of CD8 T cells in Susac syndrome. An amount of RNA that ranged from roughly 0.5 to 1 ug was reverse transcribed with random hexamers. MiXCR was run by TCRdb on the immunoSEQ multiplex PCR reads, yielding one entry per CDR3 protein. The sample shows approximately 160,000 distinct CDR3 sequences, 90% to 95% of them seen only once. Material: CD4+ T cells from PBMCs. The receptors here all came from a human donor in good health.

The CDR3 protein is CASSSGVGGYQPQHF. DNA of the CDR3: TGTGCCAGCAGTTCTGGGGTTGGGGGATATCAGCCCCAGCATTTT. The rearrangement links TRBV9 to TRBJ1-5; perhaps TRBD1 as D (5 bases). The CDR3 loop spans 15 amino acids. Germline values: CDR1 SGDLS, CDR2 YYNGEE. The V and J ends lost 5 bases and 5 bases respectively, with 17 bases between them.

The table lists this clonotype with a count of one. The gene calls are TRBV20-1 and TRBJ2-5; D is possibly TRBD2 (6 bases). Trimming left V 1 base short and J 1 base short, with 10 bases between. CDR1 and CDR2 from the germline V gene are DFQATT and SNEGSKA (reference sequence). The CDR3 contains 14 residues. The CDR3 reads CSARVGEAQETQYF. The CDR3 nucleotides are TGCAGTGCTAGAGTTGGGGAGGCCCAAGAGACCCAGTACTTC.

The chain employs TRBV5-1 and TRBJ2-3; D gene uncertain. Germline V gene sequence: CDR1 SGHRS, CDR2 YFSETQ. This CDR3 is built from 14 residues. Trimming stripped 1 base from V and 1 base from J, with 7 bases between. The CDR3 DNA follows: TGCGCCAGCAGCTTGTATGGGGGCACAGATACGCAGTATTTT. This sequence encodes CASSLYGGTDTQYF.

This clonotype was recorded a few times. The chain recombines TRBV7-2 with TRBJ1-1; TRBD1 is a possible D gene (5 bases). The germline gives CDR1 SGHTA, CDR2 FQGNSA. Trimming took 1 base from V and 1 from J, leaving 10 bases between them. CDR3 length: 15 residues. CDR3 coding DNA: TGTGCCAGCAGCTTAGAGGGGTTAAGGAACACTGAAGCTTTCTTT. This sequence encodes CASSLEGLRNTEAFF.

The CDR3 spells CAPKRGPHLNYGYTF. The CDR3 DNA reads as TGTGCCCCAAAAAGGGGACCCCATCTTAACTATGGCTACACCTTC. The chain has TRBV7-9 and TRBJ1-2; tentative D call: TRBD1 (5 bases). The CDR3 has 15 residues. Trimming removed 11 bases from V and 1 base from J, with 20 bases in between. Germline values: CDR1 SEHNR, CDR2 FQNEAQ (reference sequence).

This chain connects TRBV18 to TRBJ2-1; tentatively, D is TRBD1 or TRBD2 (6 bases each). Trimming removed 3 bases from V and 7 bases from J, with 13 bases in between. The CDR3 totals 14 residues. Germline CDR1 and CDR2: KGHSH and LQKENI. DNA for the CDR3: TGTGCCAGCTCACCCGTCGGGGGCGAGAATGAGCAGTTCTTC. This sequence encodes CASSPVGGENEQFF.

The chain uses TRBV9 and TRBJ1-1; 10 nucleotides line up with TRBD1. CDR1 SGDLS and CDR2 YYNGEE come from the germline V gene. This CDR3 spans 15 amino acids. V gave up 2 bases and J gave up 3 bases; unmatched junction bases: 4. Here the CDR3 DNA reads TGTGCCAGCAGCGTCGGACAGGGGGGGGACACTGAAGCTTTCTTT. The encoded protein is CASSVGQGGDTEAFF.

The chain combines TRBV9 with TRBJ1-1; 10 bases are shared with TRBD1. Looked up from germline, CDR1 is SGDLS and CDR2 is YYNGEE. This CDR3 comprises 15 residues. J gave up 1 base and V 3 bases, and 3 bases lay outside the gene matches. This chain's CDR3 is CASSGTGGANTEAFF. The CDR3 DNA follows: TGTGCCAGCAGCGGGACAGGGGGAGCGAACACTGAAGCTTTCTTT.

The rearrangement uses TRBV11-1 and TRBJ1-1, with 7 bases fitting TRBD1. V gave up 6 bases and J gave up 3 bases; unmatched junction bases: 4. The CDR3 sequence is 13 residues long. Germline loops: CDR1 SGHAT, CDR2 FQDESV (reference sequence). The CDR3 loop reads CASSTQGDTEAFF. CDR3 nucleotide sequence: TGTGCCAGCAGTACCCAGGGGGACACTGAAGCTTTCTTT.

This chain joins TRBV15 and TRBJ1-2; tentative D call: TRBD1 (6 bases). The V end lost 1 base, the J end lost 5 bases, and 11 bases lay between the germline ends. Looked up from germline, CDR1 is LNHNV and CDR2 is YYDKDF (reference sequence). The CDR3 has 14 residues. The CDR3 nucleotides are TGTGCCACCAGCAGAGCCGCAGGGGCGTATGGCTACACCTTC. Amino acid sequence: CATSRAAGAYGYTF.

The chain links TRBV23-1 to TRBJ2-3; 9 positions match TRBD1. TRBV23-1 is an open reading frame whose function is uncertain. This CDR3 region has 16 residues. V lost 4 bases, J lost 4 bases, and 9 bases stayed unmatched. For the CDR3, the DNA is TGCGCCAGCAGTCCGCCCGGGACAGGGTCGCCAGATACGCAGTATTTT. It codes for CASSPPGTGSPDTQYF.

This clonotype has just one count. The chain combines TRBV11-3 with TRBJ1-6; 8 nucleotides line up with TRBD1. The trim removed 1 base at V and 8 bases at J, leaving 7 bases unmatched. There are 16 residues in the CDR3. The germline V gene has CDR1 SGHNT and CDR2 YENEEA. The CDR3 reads CASSLGEDRDDSPLHF. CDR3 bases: TGTGCCAGCAGCTTAGGAGAGGACAGGGACGATTCACCCCTCCACTTT.

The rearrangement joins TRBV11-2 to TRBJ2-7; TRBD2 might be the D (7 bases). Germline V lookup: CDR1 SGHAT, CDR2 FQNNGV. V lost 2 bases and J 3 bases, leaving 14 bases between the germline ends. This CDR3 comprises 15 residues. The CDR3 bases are TGTGCCAGCAGCTTAAGGGGGGGGGCTAGCTACGAGCAGTACTTC. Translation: CASSLRGGASYEQYF. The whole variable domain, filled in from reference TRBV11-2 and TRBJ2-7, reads EAGVAQSPRYKIIEKRQSVAFWCNPISGHATLYWYQQILGQGPKLLIQFQNNGVVDDSQLPKDRFSAERLKGVDSTLKIQPAKLEDSAVYLCASSLRGGASYEQYFGPGTRLTVT.

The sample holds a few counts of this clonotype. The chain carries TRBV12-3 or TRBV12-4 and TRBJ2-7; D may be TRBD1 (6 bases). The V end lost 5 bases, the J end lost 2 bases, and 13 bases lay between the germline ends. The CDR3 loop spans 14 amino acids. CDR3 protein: CASSKDRYTYEQYF. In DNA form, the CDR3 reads TGTGCCAGCAGTAAAGACAGGTATACCTACGAGCAGTACTTC.

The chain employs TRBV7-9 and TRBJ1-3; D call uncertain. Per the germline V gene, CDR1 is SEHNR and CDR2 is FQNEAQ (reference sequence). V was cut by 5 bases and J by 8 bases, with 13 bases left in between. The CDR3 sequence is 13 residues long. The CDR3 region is CASSPGVGDTIYF. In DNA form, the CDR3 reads TGTGCCAGCAGCCCGGGCGTCGGTGACACCATATATTTT.

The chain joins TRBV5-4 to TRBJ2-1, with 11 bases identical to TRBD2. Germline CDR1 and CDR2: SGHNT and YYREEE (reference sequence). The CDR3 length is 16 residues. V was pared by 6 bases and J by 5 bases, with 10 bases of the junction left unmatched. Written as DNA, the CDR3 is TGTGCCAGCACCCCTCGACTAGCGGGGAATGACAATGAGCAGTTCTTC. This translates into CASTPRLAGNDNEQFF. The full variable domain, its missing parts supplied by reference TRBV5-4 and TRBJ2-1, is ETGVTQSPTHLIKTRGQQVTLRCSSQSGHNTVSWYQQALGQGPQFIFQYYREEENGRGNFPPRFSGLQFPNYSSELNVNALELDDSALYLCASTPRLAGNDNEQFFGPGTRLTVL.

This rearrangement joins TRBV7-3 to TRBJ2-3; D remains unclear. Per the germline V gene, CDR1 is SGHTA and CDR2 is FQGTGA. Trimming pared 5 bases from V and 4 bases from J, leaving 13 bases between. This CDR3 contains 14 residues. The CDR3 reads CASSPNVPPDTQYF. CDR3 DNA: TGTGCCAGCAGCCCCAACGTGCCCCCAGATACGCAGTATTTT.

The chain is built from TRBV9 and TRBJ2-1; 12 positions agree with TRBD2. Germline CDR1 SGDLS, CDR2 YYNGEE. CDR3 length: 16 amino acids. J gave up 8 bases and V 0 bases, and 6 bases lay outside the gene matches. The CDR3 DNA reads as TGTGCCAGCAGCGTAGCTGTACTAGCGGGGGGAGATGAGCAGTTCTTC. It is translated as CASSVAVLAGGDEQFF.

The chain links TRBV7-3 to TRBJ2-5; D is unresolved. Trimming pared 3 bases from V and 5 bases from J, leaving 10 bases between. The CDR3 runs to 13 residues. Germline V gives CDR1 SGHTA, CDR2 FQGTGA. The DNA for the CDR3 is TGTGCCAGCAGCTTCACTGGAGATGAGACCCAGTACTTC. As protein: CASSFTGDETQYF.

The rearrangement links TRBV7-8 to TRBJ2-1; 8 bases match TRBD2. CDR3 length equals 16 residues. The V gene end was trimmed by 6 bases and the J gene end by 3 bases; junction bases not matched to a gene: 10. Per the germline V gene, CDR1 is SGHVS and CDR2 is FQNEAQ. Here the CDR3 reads CASSPGGPGFYNEQFF. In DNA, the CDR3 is TGTGCCAGCAGTCCGGGGGGGCCAGGGTTCTACAATGAGCAGTTCTTC.

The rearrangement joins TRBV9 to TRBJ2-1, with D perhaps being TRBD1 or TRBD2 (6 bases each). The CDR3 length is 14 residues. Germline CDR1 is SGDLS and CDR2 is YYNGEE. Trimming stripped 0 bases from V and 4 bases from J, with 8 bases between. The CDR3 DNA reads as TGTGCCAGCAGCGTAGCGGGGGCTTACAATGAGCAGTTCTTC. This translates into CASSVAGAYNEQFF.

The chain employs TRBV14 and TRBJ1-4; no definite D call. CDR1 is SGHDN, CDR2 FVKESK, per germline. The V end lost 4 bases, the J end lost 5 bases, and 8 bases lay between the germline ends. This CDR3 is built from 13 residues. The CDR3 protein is CASSRASNEKLFF. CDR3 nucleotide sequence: TGTGCCAGCAGCCGAGCATCCAATGAAAAACTGTTTTTT. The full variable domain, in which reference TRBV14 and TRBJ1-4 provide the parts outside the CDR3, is EAGVTQFPSHSVIEKGQTVTLRCDPISGHDNLYWYRRVMGKEIKFLLHFVKESKQDESGMPNNRFLAERTGGTYSTLKVQPAELEDSGVYFCASSRASNEKLFFGSGTQLSVL.

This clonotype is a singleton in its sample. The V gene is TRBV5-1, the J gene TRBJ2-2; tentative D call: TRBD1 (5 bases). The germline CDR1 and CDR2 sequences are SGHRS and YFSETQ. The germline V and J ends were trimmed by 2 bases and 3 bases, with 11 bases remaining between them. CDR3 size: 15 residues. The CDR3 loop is CASSFRQGDTGELFF. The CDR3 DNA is TGCGCCAGCAGCTTCCGGCAGGGCGACACCGGGGAGCTGTTTTTT.

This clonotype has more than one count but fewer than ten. The CDR3 DNA sequence: TGTGCCAGTAGTCCCAGCTCTGGGGCCAACGTCCTGACTTTC. This sequence encodes CASSPSSGANVLTF. The rearrangement uses TRBV19 and TRBJ2-6; unclear D gene. V lost 5 bases and J 0 bases, leaving 5 bases between the germline ends. Per germline, CDR1 LNHDA and CDR2 SQIVND (reference sequence). This CDR3 has 14 residues.

CDR3 residues: CASSERMAGYQPQHF. CDR3 DNA: TGTGCCAGCAGTGAAAGGATGGCAGGTTATCAGCCCCAGCATTTT. The genes are TRBV2 and TRBJ1-5; D is unclear. Trimming left V 2 bases short and J 5 bases short, with 13 bases between. This CDR3 spans 15 amino acids. Germline CDR1 and CDR2: SNHLY and FYNNEI.

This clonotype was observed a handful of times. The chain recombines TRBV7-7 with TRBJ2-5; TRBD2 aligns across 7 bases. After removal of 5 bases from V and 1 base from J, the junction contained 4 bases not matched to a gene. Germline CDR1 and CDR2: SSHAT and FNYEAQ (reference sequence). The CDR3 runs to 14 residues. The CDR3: CASSIAGVQETQYF. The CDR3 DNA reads TGTGCCAGCAGCATCGCGGGGGTCCAAGAGACCCAGTACTTC.

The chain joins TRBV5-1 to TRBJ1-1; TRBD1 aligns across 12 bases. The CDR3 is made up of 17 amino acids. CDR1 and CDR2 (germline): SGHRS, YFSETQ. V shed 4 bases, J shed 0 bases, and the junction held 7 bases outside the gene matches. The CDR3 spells CASSPGQGAGMNTEAFF. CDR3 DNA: TGCGCCAGCAGCCCGGGACAGGGGGCCGGCATGAACACTGAAGCTTTCTTT.

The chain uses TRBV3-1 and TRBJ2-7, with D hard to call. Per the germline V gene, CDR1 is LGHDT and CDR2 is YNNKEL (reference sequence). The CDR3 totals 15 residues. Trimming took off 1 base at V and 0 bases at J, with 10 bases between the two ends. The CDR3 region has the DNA TGTGCCAGCAGCCAAGTAGTCTATAGCTCCTACGAGCAGTACTTC. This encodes CASSQVVYSSYEQYF.